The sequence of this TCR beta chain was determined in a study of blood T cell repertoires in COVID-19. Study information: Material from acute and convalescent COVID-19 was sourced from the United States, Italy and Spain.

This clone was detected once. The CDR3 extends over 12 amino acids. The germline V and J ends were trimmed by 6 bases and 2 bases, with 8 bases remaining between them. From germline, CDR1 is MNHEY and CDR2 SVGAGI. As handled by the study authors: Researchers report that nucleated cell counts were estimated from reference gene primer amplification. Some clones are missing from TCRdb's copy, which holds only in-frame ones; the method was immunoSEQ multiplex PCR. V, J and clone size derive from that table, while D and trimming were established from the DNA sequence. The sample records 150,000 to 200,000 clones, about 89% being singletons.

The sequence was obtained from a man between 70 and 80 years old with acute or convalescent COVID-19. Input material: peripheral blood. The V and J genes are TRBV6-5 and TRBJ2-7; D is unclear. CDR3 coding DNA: TGTGCCAGCAGACTTCTCACCTACGAGCAGTACTTC. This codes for CASRLLTYEQYF.